Reported below is one TCR beta chain. The antigen is undetermined. These data come from a study of T cells in Graves' hyperthyroidism and ophthalmopathy. Overall study results and limits: A 13 V-J signature model discriminated ophthalmopathy versus stable hyperthyroidism.

RNA transcripts were the template for amplifying TCR beta CDR3 regions. HTBI primers were used for first-round RT-PCR of the TCR CDR3. TCRdb recomputed calls from the multiplex PCR reads with MiXCR, one row per CDR3 protein. The sample lists around 600,000 distinct CDR3 sequences, 15% to 17% seen once, with around 7.8% in the top ten. Trimming removed 0 bases from V and 7 bases from J, with 8 bases in between. The germline gives CDR1 SGHRS, CDR2 YFSETQ. The CDR3 is 13 amino acids. The chain recombines TRBV5-1 with TRBJ2-1; D remains ambiguous. The sequence was collected from a woman aged 25 to 39 with Graves' hyperthyroidism. Specimen: blood. The CDR3 region is CASSLDTRNEQFF. The CDR3 bases are TGCGCCAGCAGCTTGGATACCCGGAATGAGCAGTTCTTC.